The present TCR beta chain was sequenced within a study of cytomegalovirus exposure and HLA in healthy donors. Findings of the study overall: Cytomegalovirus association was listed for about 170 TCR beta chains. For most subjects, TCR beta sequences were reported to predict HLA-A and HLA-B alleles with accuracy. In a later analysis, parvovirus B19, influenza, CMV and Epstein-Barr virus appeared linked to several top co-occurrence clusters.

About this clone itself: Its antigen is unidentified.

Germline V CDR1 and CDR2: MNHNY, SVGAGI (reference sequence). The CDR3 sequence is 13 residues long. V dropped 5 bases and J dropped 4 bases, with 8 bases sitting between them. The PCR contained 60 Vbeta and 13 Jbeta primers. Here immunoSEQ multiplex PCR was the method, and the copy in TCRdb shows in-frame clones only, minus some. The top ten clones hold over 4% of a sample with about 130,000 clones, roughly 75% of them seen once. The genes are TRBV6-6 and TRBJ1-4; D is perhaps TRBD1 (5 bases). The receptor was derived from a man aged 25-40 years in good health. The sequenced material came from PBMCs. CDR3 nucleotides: TGTGCCAGCAGTACCGGGGGTAATGAAAAACTGTTTTTT. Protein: CASSTGGNEKLFF.